Presented here are 18 T cell receptor beta chains from one specimen sequenced in a study of T-cell reconstitution after alpha-beta-depleted transplantation in children. As it was prepared, the TCRbeta library received unique molecular identifiers. MiXCR, run by TCRdb on the PCR reads, gives a single entry per CDR3 protein. The data contain more than 150,000 distinct CDR3 sequences, about 6.8% of them singletons. This specimen consisted of PBMCs from the stem cell graft donor, obtained from the stem cell graft. Receptors originate from a human donor who donated a stem cell graft to a child with Wiskott-Aldrich syndrome.

This clonotype was seen repeatedly, ten times or more. The CDR3 DNA follows: TGTGCCAGCAGTTACCCCGGGACAGGGAAGCAGGAGACCCAGTACTTC. Residues: CASSYPGTGKQETQYF. The chain employs TRBV6-5 and TRBJ2-5; TRBD1 aligns across 9 bases. Germline assignment: CDR1 MNHEY and CDR2 SVGAGI. The ends lost 2 bases at V and 5 bases at J; junction bases unmatched: 9. The CDR3 length is 16 residues.

The table lists this clonotype with a few counts. The chain recombines TRBV19 with TRBJ1-1; D perhaps matches TRBD1 (6 bases). Germline V gene sequence: CDR1 LNHDA, CDR2 SQIVND (reference sequence). This CDR3 spans 18 amino acids. V was clipped by 4 bases and J by 4 bases, with 25 bases between them. CDR3 DNA: TGTGCCAGTAGTAATACCCCTCACAACACAGGGTATGCCACTGAAGCTTTCTTT. Translated, it gives CASSNTPHNTGYATEAFF.

This clonotype was recorded many times. The chain links TRBV24-1 to TRBJ2-1; the D is unclear. V was shortened by 3 bases and J by 5 bases, with 13 bases between the two germline ends. CDR3 length equals 15 residues. Germline CDR1 and CDR2: KGHDR and SFDVKD. The CDR3 reads CATSDGVAINNEQFF. CDR3 bases: TGTGCCACCAGTGATGGGGTCGCGATTAACAATGAGCAGTTCTTC.

This clonotype has at least ten counts. CDR3 protein: CASRSGRLGTQYF. The CDR3 DNA reads as TGTGCCAGCAGATCAGGGAGGCTAGGGACCCAGTACTTC. The rearrangement uses TRBV5-6 and TRBJ2-5, with D perhaps TRBD2 (6 bases). The CDR3 has 13 residues. Germline CDR1 and CDR2: SGHDT and YYEEEE. The germline V and J ends were trimmed by 5 bases and 7 bases, with 15 bases remaining between them.

The J gene is TRBJ2-3, the V gene TRBV13, with 8 bases fitting TRBD2. This CDR3 contains 14 residues. V shed 7 bases and J 1 base; nucleotides not matched to a gene: 4. CDR1 and CDR2 from the germline V gene are PRHDT and FYEKMQ (reference sequence). As DNA, the CDR3 is TGTGCCAGCAAGCGGGAGTTGGGCACAGATACGCAGTATTTT. Its protein product is CASKRELGTDTQYF.

The rearrangement links TRBV18 to TRBJ1-3, with TRBD1 as a possible D gene (5 bases). Germline assignment: CDR1 KGHSH and CDR2 LQKENI. The CDR3 is 14 residues long. V was shortened by 3 bases and J by 1 base, with 7 bases between the two germline ends. DNA for the CDR3: TGTGCCAGCTCACCCGGGGCGTCTGGAAACACCATATATTTT. As protein: CASSPGASGNTIYF. The entire variable domain, with the rest obtained from reference TRBV18 and TRBJ1-3, is as follows: NAGVMQNPRHLVRRRGQEARLRCSPMKGHSHVYWYRQLPEEGLKFMVYLQKENIIDESGMPKERFSAEFPKEGPSILRIQQVVRGDSAAYFCASSPGASGNTIYFGEGSWLTVV.

This clonotype occurred many times. V is TRBV6-5 and J is TRBJ1-1, with no clear D. Germline CDR1 MNHEY, CDR2 SVGAGI. The CDR3 is 14 residues long. Trimming left V 8 bases short and J 4 bases short, with 17 bases between. The chain's CDR3 is CASSLRQRPTEAFF. The CDR3 coding sequence is TGTGCCAGCTCGCTTCGGCAGCGACCCACTGAAGCTTTCTTT.

The chain uses TRBV18 and TRBJ2-7; 8 bases align to TRBD1. Germline V CDR1 and CDR2: KGHSH, LQKENI. Germline trimming cut 4 bases from V and 4 bases from J; bases unmatched to any gene: 6. The CDR3 covers 14 residues. The CDR3 bases are TGTGCCAGCTCACAGACAGGGGATCCTTACGAGCAGTACTTC. This encodes CASSQTGDPYEQYF. The full variable domain, with the rest looked up from reference TRBV18 and TRBJ2-7, is NAGVMQNPRHLVRRRGQEARLRCSPMKGHSHVYWYRQLPEEGLKFMVYLQKENIIDESGMPKERFSAEFPKEGPSILRIQQVVRGDSAAYFCASSQTGDPYEQYFGPGTRLTVT.

This clonotype was detected only a few times. The CDR3 carries no conserved terminal phenylalanine or tryptophan, so it likely arises from a read error. The DNA is left out, because the CDR3 cannot be placed on it with certainty; the CDR3 is given as TCRdb lists it. The V gene is TRBV21-1, the J gene TRBJ1-1; TRBD1, the D gene given by the table, was not confirmed from the DNA. TRBV21-1 constitutes a pseudogene. Inclusive of both ends, the CDR3 amounts to 9 amino acids. The CDR3 protein is CASSKSGQH.

This clonotype came up many times. In nucleotides, the CDR3 is TGCGCCAGCAGCTTCCTCGCTGGGCCGGGCGAGCAGTTCTTC. This translates into CASSFLAGPGEQFF. The V call is TRBV5-1, the J call TRBJ2-1; no reliable D call. The CDR3 runs 14 residues. The V end lost 2 bases, the J end lost 10 bases, and 16 bases lay between the germline ends. Germline V CDR1 and CDR2: SGHRS, YFSETQ.

This clonotype was recorded many times. This chain joins TRBV5-5 and TRBJ2-7; 7 positions match TRBD2. From germline, CDR1 is SGHKS and CDR2 YYEKEE (reference sequence). The CDR3 covers 17 residues. After removal of 1 base from V and 0 bases from J, the junction contained 10 bases not matched to a gene. Here the CDR3 reads CASSLWSSGLSSYEQYF. The CDR3 coding sequence is TGTGCCAGCAGCTTGTGGTCTAGCGGTTTGAGCTCCTACGAGCAGTACTTC. The full variable domain, completed using reference TRBV5-5 and TRBJ2-7, is DAGVTQSPTHLIKTRGQQVTLRCSPISGHKSVSWYQQVLGQGPQFIFQYYEKEERGRGNFPDRFSARQFPNYSSELNVNALLLGDSALYLCASSLWSSGLSSYEQYFGPGTRLTVT.

This clonotype has ten or more counts. A read error may account for a junction end that differs from germline. The V and J genes are TRBV7-8 and TRBJ2-7; possibly TRBD1 or TRBD2 for D (5 bases each). This CDR3 has 14 residues. CDR1 and CDR2 from the germline V gene are SGHVS and FQNEAQ. The CDR3 is CASSLAGLASPLKF. DNA for the CDR3: TGTGCCAGCAGCTTAGCGGGGCTGGCTAGCCCACTTAAGTTC.

With respect to this clonotype: This may stem from a read error, because a much larger clone lies one nucleotide away. The chain combines TRBV24-1 with TRBJ2-2; the D gene is possibly TRBD1 (5 bases). Germline V CDR1 and CDR2: KGHDR, SFDVKD. The CDR3 covers 14 residues. The germline V and J ends were trimmed by 3 bases and 3 bases, with 7 bases remaining between them. CDR3 protein: CATSDAGHTGELFF. The CDR3 coding sequence is TGTGCCACCAGTGATGCAGGGCACACCGGGGAGCTGTTTTTT.

In this sample, this clonotype turned up many times. The chain recombines TRBV7-8 with TRBJ2-2; D is undetermined. V was pared by 5 bases and J by 8 bases, with 12 bases between. The germline CDR1 and CDR2 sequences are SGHVS and FQNEAQ. The CDR3 is made up of 13 amino acids. The CDR3 protein is CASSTSGLGELFF. CDR3 sequence (DNA): TGTGCCAGCAGCACCTCCGGATTAGGGGAGCTGTTTTTT.

There are many counts of this clonotype. The chain employs TRBV7-9 and TRBJ2-2; weak D call: TRBD1 (5 bases). The V gene's germline CDR1 is SEHNR and CDR2 FQNEAQ (reference sequence). The CDR3 is made up of 15 amino acids. V shed 1 base and J shed 2 bases, with 8 bases lying between them. CDR3 nucleotides: TGTGCCAGCAGCTTAGGGGGCCCCAACACCGGGGAGCTGTTTTTT. Amino acid sequence: CASSLGGPNTGELFF.

The V call is TRBV28, the J call TRBJ2-4; 8 bases map to TRBD1. Per the germline V gene, CDR1 is MDHEN and CDR2 is SYDVKM. The CDR3 is 16 residues long. Unmatched junction bases numbered 5, after V lost 4 bases and J lost 0 bases. The CDR3 DNA sequence: TGTGCCAGCAGTTCCCTCAGGGGGCTAGCCAAAAACATTCAGTACTTC. This gives the protein CASSSLRGLAKNIQYF.

This clonotype was recorded at least ten times. The chain combines TRBV12-3 or TRBV12-4 with TRBJ2-1, with D unresolved. This CDR3 has 13 amino acids. Trimming shortened V by 8 bases and J by 8 bases, and 16 bases separated the two germline ends. The CDR3 reads CASRHGSKDEQFF. CDR3 coding DNA: TGTGCCAGCCGCCATGGGTCCAAGGATGAGCAGTTCTTC.

This clonotype was counted only a few times. The V call is TRBV30, the J call TRBJ1-2; a possible D gene is TRBD1 (6 bases). CDR1 and CDR2 (germline): GTSNPN, SVGIG (reference sequence). Trimming removed 4 bases at V and 4 bases at J, with 19 bases between. The CDR3 contains 15 residues. The CDR3 DNA reads TGTGCCTGGATAACAAGGGGGGCCTTGGCCTATGGCTACACCTTC. Amino acids: CAWITRGALAYGYTF.